This T cell receptor beta chain came from a study of T cells after yellow fever vaccination. TCRdb itself ran the 5' RACE reads through MiXCR, one entry per CDR3 protein. The table has about 510,000 distinct CDR3 sequences, 21% seen once. In the case of this clonotype: The antigen is undetermined.

Study conclusions and caveats: On re-exposure, the response was weaker but peaked faster, at day 5 versus 15.

CDR3 size: 12 residues. The V end was cut by 8 bases, the J end by 5 bases, with 12 bases between. J is TRBJ1-1 and V is TRBV12-3 or TRBV12-4, with D unresolved. The clonotype was recovered from a man in his late teens or twenties who received the YFV17D yellow fever vaccine. The sequencing used PBMCs, collected less than 25 days after the first yellow fever vaccination. The CDR3 DNA reads as TGTGCCAGCTGCGGGTGGTGGACTGAAGCTTTCTTT. The encoded protein is CASCGWWTEAFF.